The 25 T cell receptor beta chains listed next were all sequenced from one sample in a study of neoadjuvant anti-PD-1 for oral cavity cancer. Here immunoSEQ multiplex PCR was the method, and the copy in TCRdb shows in-frame clones only, minus some. This sample has some 7,300 clones, with about 50% found just once. The material sequenced was tumor tissue, taken before nivolumab (anti-PD-1) treatment. Receptor source: a person aged 35-79 years with oral cavity squamous cell carcinoma.

The chain recombines TRBV9 with TRBJ2-5, with D possibly matching TRBD2 (6 bases). The length of the CDR3 is 12 residues. In germline, CDR1 is SGDLS, CDR2 YYNGEE. With 6 bases removed from V and 4 bases from J, the gap between germline ends came to 10 bases. Here the CDR3 reads CASNRRGETQYF. The CDR3 DNA follows: TGTGCCAGCAACAGGAGGGGAGAGACCCAGTACTTC.

The chain couples TRBV19 to TRBJ1-2; no definite D call. The length of the CDR3 is 13 residues. Trimming pared 3 bases from V and 7 bases from J, leaving 12 bases between. From germline, CDR1 is LNHDA and CDR2 SQIVND (reference sequence). CDR3 nucleotides: TGTGCCAGTAGTATTTCGGGTCCGGTTGGCTACACCTTC. Translating it yields CASSISGPVGYTF.

The chain carries TRBV9 and TRBJ2-1, with a tentative D call TRBD2 (6 bases). V was cut by 5 bases and J by 0 bases, with 15 bases left in between. In germline, CDR1 is SGDLS, CDR2 YYNGEE. CDR3 length: 16 residues. The CDR3 DNA follows: TGTGCCAGCAGTACCTCTCTAGCGAGCTCCTACAATGAGCAGTTCTTC. This encodes CASSTSLASSYNEQFF.

This clone was detected a few times. V and J are TRBV11-2 and TRBJ2-5; D remains ambiguous. Germline values: CDR1 SGHAT, CDR2 FQNNGV. V lost 2 bases, J lost 2 bases, and 6 bases lay in between. This CDR3 is 13 amino acids long. This chain's CDR3 is CASSLNEQETQYF. CDR3 coding DNA: TGTGCCAGCAGCTTAAATGAACAAGAGACCCAGTACTTC.

The chain combines TRBV4-3 with TRBJ2-1, with 7 positions matching TRBD2. CDR3 length: 14 residues. The junction had 9 bases not matched to a gene; V was cut back by 3 bases and J by 10 bases. The germline gives CDR1 LGHNA, CDR2 YSLEER. CDR3 in amino acids: CASSHLGGRGEQFF. CDR3 DNA: TGCGCCAGCAGCCACCTCGGGGGGAGAGGCGAGCAGTTCTTC.

The chain uses TRBV13 and TRBJ1-2, with D perhaps matching TRBD1 (6 bases). The CDR3 consists of 15 residues. The germline gives CDR1 PRHDT, CDR2 FYEKMQ (reference sequence). The V end lost 5 bases, the J end lost 6 bases, and 19 bases lay between the germline ends. CDR3 coding DNA: TGTGCCAGCAGCGACCGGACAGCCCGGGGGAATGGCTACACCTTC. Its translation: CASSDRTARGNGYTF.

This chain uses TRBV5-8 with TRBJ2-2, with 8 bases aligning to TRBD2. V lost 4 bases, J lost 6 bases, and 8 bases stayed unmatched. Per germline, CDR1 SGHTS and CDR2 YDEGEE. CDR3 length equals 15 residues. The CDR3 here is CASSRGLVYSGELFF. The CDR3 DNA sequence: TGTGCCAGCAGCCGGGGACTAGTCTATTCCGGGGAGCTGTTTTTT. The full variable domain, completed using reference TRBV5-8 and TRBJ2-2, is EAGVTQSPTHLIKTRGQQATLRCSPISGHTSVYWYQQALGLGLQFLLWYDEGEERNRGNFPPRFSGRQFPNYSSELNVNALELEDSALYLCASSRGLVYSGELFFGEGSRLTVL.

This clone was observed a few times. This sequence joins TRBV28 and TRBJ2-3; 7 bases line up with TRBD1. The CDR3 runs 13 residues. Germline V CDR1 and CDR2: MDHEN, SYDVKM. Trimming took 6 bases from V and 6 from J; bases not matched to a gene: 6. CDR3: CASSPGGSDTQYF. In nucleotides, the CDR3 is TGTGCCAGCAGCCCAGGGGGATCGGATACGCAGTATTTT.

There are a few counts of this clone. The genes are TRBV5-1 and TRBJ2-5, with 7 bases lining up with TRBD1. Looked up from germline, CDR1 is SGHRS and CDR2 is YFSETQ. The CDR3 has 14 residues. V lost 3 bases to trimming and J lost 2 bases; unmatched junction nucleotides: 4. CDR3 in amino acids: CASSSGRGQETQYF. CDR3 DNA: TGCGCCAGCAGCTCTGGCAGGGGGCAAGAGACCCAGTACTTC.

This clone was counted between two and nine times. The rearrangement uses TRBV5-5 and TRBJ1-5, with D maybe TRBD1 (5 bases). V was clipped by 4 bases and J by 4 bases, with 12 bases between them. The CDR3 totals 14 residues. Germline V gives CDR1 SGHKS, CDR2 YYEKEE (reference sequence). The CDR3, as DNA: TGTGCCAGCAGCGCCCTGGGGGGAAATCAGCCCCAGCATTTT. Amino acids: CASSALGGNQPQHF.

This clone was seen once. The CDR3 region has the DNA TGTGCCAGCAGTTTTGACAGACGGGACCAGCCCCAGCATTTT. Translation: CASSFDRRDQPQHF. V and J are TRBV2 and TRBJ1-5; possibly TRBD1 for D (5 bases). Germline V gene data show CDR1 as SNHLY and CDR2 as FYNNEI. Between the trimmed V and J ends, which lost 5 bases and 7 bases, there was a span of 15 bases. The CDR3 contains 14 residues.

The gene calls are TRBV25-1 and TRBJ1-2; TRBD1 might be the D (5 bases). The CDR3 is 16 residues long. Trimming removed 5 bases from V and 3 bases from J, with 19 bases in between. Germline-derived CDR1 and CDR2 are MGHDK and SYGVNS. The CDR3: CASSSYLYGAHYGYTF. The CDR3 DNA reads as TGTGCCAGCAGTTCCTACCTTTATGGGGCTCACTATGGCTACACCTTC.

The chain couples TRBV5-6 to TRBJ2-3; 9 bases match TRBD1. The CDR3 has 17 amino acids. Losses at the gene ends were 0 bases for V and 3 bases for J; bases not matched to a gene: 8. Germline V gene lookup returns CDR1 SGHDT and CDR2 YYEEEE. The CDR3, as DNA: TGTGCCAGCAGCTTGGGCGGGACAGGGAGTAGTACAGATACGCAGTATTTT. Translated, it gives CASSLGGTGSSTDTQYF.

V usage is TRBV10-3 and J usage is TRBJ2-5; TRBD1 agrees at 8 bases. V gave up 0 bases and J gave up 4 bases; unmatched junction bases: 13. The CDR3 contains 18 residues. Germline loops: CDR1 ENHRY, CDR2 SYGVKD. CDR3 DNA: TGTGCCATCAGTGAGTCGGGCGACAGGGGTGTGGTAGTAGAGACCCAGTACTTC. Translation gives CAISESGDRGVVVETQYF.

The V and J genes are TRBV5-5 and TRBJ2-7; D unclear. Trimming shortened V by 0 bases and J by 7 bases, and 11 bases separated the two germline ends. The CDR3 runs 13 residues. Germline-derived CDR1 and CDR2 are SGHKS and YYEKEE (reference sequence). The CDR3: CASSLGPNGEQYF. Written as DNA, the CDR3 is TGTGCCAGCAGCTTGGGGCCCAATGGGGAGCAGTACTTC. Using reference TRBV5-5 and TRBJ2-7 for the parts outside the CDR3, the full variable domain is DAGVTQSPTHLIKTRGQQVTLRCSPISGHKSVSWYQQVLGQGPQFIFQYYEKEERGRGNFPDRFSARQFPNYSSELNVNALLLGDSALYLCASSLGPNGEQYFGPGTRLTVT.

The chain joins TRBV7-9 to TRBJ2-2; TRBD1 matches 9 bases. The CDR3 loop spans 16 amino acids. Germline V lookup: CDR1 SEHNR, CDR2 FQNEAQ (reference sequence). V shed 6 bases and J 5 bases; nucleotides not matched to a gene: 10. CDR3 coding DNA: TGTGCCAGCAGATCTTCAGGGACAGGGCCTACCGGGGAGCTGTTTTTT. It translates to CASRSSGTGPTGELFF.

This clone occurred a few times. The chain joins TRBV5-1 to TRBJ2-7, with 8 bases that match TRBD2. V gave up 4 bases and J gave up 0 bases; unmatched junction bases: 9. This CDR3 region has 16 residues. CDR1 is SGHRS and CDR2 is YFSETQ in the germline V gene. The CDR3 sequence: CASSPRGGPSSYEQYF. The CDR3 nucleotides read TGCGCCAGCAGCCCTCGCGGGGGGCCGAGCTCCTACGAGCAGTACTTC.

The chain recombines TRBV2 with TRBJ2-7; 10 bases agree with TRBD1. V was pared by 8 bases and J by 3 bases, with 7 bases of the junction left unmatched. Germline loops: CDR1 SNHLY, CDR2 FYNNEI. The CDR3 spans 14 residues. DNA for the CDR3: TGTGCCAGCGGACGGGACAGGGGTTTCTACGAGCAGTACTTC. Translated: CASGRDRGFYEQYF.

This clone occurred a few times. The V and J genes are TRBV6-5 and TRBJ1-1; TRBD1 matches 7 bases. V gave up 7 bases and J gave up 1 base; unmatched junction bases: 9. The CDR3 contains 15 residues. Germline loops: CDR1 MNHEY, CDR2 SVGAGI. The DNA of the CDR3 is TGTGCCAGCAATCCACCACAGGGGCAGAACACTGAAGCTTTCTTT. Translating gives CASNPPQGQNTEAFF.

This chain uses TRBV18 with TRBJ1-1, with a weak D call TRBD1 (5 bases). CDR3 size: 15 residues. Between the trimmed V and J ends, which lost 1 base and 2 bases, there was a span of 11 bases. Germline loops: CDR1 KGHSH, CDR2 LQKENI. CDR3 sequence reads: CASSPRGGPNTEAFF. The CDR3 DNA sequence: TGTGCCAGCTCACCACGTGGGGGACCCAACACTGAAGCTTTCTTT.

The CDR3 coding sequence is TGTGCCAGCAGCTCGGGACTAGCGGGGTTAGGTAGCACAGATACGCAGTATTTT. Encoded protein: CASSSGLAGLGSTDTQYF. The gene calls are TRBV7-2 and TRBJ2-3; 13 bases are shared with TRBD2. The CDR3 covers 18 residues. Trimming took 4 bases from V and 0 from J; bases not matched to a gene: 7. Per germline, CDR1 SGHTA and CDR2 FQGNSA.

V is TRBV19 and J is TRBJ2-5; 9 nucleotides line up with TRBD2. The CDR3 extends over 15 amino acids. Germline CDR1 and CDR2: LNHDA and SQIVND (reference sequence). The trim removed 6 bases at V and 1 base at J, leaving 6 bases unmatched. The CDR3 DNA follows: TGTGCCAGTAGGGTAGCGGGGGCGTCCCAAGAGACCCAGTACTTC. It codes for CASRVAGASQETQYF. The full variable domain, with the rest looked up from reference TRBV19 and TRBJ2-5, is DGGITQSPKYLFRKEGQNVTLSCEQNLNHDAMYWYRQDPGQGLRLIYYSQIVNDFQKGDIAEGYSVSREKKESFPLTVTSAQKNPTAFYLCASRVAGASQETQYFGPGTRLLVL.

The gene calls are TRBV7-2 and TRBJ2-5; D call uncertain. Trimming removed 1 base at V and 5 bases at J, with 11 bases between. CDR1 is SGHTA, CDR2 FQGNSA, per germline. The CDR3 covers 14 residues. This chain's CDR3 is CASSLGVSVETQYF. The DNA of the CDR3 is TGTGCCAGCAGCTTAGGGGTGTCTGTCGAGACCCAGTACTTC. Together with reference TRBV7-2 and TRBJ2-5, the CDR3 gives the full variable domain: GAGVSQSPSNKVTEKGKDVELRCDPISGHTALYWYRQSLGQGLEFLIYFQGNSAPDKSGLPSDRFSAERTGGSVSTLTIQRTQQEDSAVYLCASSLGVSVETQYFGPGTRLLVL.

The chain joins TRBV9 to TRBJ1-1, with D perhaps TRBD1 (6 bases). CDR3 length equals 15 residues. CDR1 and CDR2 (germline): SGDLS, YYNGEE. V was cut by 0 bases and J by 5 bases, with 14 bases left in between. The CDR3 region has the DNA TGTGCCAGCAGCGTAGAGGGGGGTAGTGGAACTGAAGCTTTCTTT. Translated: CASSVEGGSGTEAFF.

This clone came up a few times. The chain combines TRBV30 with TRBJ2-3, with D maybe TRBD1 (5 bases). CDR1 and CDR2 (germline): GTSNPN, SVGIG (reference sequence). Between the trimmed V and J ends, which lost 1 base and 3 bases, there was a span of 14 bases. The CDR3 totals 15 residues. CDR3 in amino acids: CAWSGAGSVTDTQYF. The CDR3 bases are TGTGCCTGGAGTGGCGCAGGGTCCGTAACAGATACGCAGTATTTT.